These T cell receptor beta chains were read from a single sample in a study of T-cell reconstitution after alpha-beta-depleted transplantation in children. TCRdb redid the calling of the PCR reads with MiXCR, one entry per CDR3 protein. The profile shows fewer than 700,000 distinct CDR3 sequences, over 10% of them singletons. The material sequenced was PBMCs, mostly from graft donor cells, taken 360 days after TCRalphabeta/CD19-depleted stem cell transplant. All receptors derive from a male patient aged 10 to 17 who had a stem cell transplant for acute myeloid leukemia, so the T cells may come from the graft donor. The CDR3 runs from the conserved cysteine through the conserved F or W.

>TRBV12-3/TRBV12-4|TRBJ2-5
CASSLGLGPQETQYF
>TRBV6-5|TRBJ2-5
CASSSLGARQETQYF
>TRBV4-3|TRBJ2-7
CASSQEGQDSYEQYF
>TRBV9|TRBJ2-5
CASSLNPPGQGQYQETQYF
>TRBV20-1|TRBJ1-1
CSAPGQVNTEAFF
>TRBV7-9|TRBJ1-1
CASSLSASAFF
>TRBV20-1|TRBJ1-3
CSARVQGPGNTIYF
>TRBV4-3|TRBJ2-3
CASSQGTSGSGDTQYF
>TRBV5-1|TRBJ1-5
CASSLDSVNQPQHF
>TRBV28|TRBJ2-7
CASRTTGVPGTSGRADEQYF
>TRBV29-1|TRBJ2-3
CSVVKWDRGTDTQYF
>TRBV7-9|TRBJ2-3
CASTPLQGADTDTQYF
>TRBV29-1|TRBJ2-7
CSVAAGGPYEQYF
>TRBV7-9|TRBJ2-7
CASSARLAGGNYEQYF
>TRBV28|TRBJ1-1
CASSSGTVLTEAFF
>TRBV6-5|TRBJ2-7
CASSYLGGSGYEQYF
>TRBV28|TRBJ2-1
CASRIPPGFEQFF
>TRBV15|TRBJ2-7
CATSRDPPSYEQYF
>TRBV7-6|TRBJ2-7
CASSLALTYEQYF
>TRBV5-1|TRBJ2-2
CASSLASGGANTGELFF
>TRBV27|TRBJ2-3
CASSLSWASSKESTDTQYF
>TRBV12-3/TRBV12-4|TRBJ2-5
CASSFIQRQETQYF
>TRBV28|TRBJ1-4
CASSLGTRGEKLFF
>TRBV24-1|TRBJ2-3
CATSDLGLDSTDTQYF
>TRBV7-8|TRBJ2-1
CASSSTPQKQFF
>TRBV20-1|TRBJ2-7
CSAAPSGSSYEQYF
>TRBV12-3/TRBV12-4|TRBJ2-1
CASSPLVERGYNEQFF
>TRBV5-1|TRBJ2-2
CASQRLAGVLNPTGELFF
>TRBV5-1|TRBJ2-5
CASSPSGWDQETQYF
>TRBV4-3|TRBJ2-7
CASSQDPGGYEQYF
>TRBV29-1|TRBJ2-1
CSVLWGGSYNEQFF
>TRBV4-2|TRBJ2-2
CASSEEGIGGPNTGELFF
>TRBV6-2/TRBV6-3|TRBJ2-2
CASRSEGSGELFF
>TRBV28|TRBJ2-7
CASSLHLRGSSYEQYF
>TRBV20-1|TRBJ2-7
CSVHPSDRWYEQYF
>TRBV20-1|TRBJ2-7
CSATPGGDYEQYF
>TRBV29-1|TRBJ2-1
CSTQTPLAGAYNEQFF
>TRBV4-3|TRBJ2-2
CASSQKVRGAVNTGELFF
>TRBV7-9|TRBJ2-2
CASSSLTPQFTGELFF
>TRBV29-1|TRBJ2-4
CSVEDLKNQNIQYF
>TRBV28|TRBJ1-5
CASRQDRDGPQHF
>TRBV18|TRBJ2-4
CASSPRYQGFTAKNIQYF
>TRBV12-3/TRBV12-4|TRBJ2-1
CASSLGAYSAEQFF
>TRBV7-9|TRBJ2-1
CASSPTGQSSYNEQFF
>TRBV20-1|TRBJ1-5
CSARTGRGISQPQHF
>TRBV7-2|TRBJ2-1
CASSFTWNEQFF
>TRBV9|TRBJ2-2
CASSVNVGQNTGELFF
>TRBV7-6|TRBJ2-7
CASSLVVTGGRYEQYF
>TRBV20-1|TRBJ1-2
CSARDGFWGVGHGYTF
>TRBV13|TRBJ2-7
CASSLGVGNEQYF